The present TCR beta chain was sequenced within a study of T-cell reconstitution after alpha-beta-depleted transplantation in children. Germline CDR1 SQVTM, CDR2 ANQGSEA. This CDR3 comprises 13 residues. V trimming: 6 bases; J trimming: 5 bases; junction bases outside the gene matches: 2. Points from the study as a whole: Hyperexpanded clones declined; after one year, newly produced T cells mostly supplied diversity. About two months after transplant, alpha-beta T cells reportedly came from several hundred expanded graft clones. Surviving recipient T cells and thymic progenitors produced the high day-60 TCRbeta diversity seen in some patients.

This clonotype was found many times. The antigen is unknown. Preparation of the TCRbeta library used unique molecular identifiers. TCRdb redid the calling of the PCR reads with MiXCR, one entry per CDR3 protein. This sample has about 130,000 distinct CDR3 sequences, with 8.5% to 10% found just once. This receptor was taken from a girl in the first two years of life who had a stem cell transplant for combined immunodeficiency, so the T cells may come from the graft donor. The chain has TRBV29-1 and TRBJ2-2; 11 positions match TRBD1. The sequencing used PBMCs, mostly from graft donor cells, collected 180 days after TCRalphabeta/CD19-depleted stem cell transplant. CDR3 in amino acids: CSVRDRGTGELFF. In nucleotides, the CDR3 is TGCAGCGTCCGGGACAGGGGGACCGGGGAGCTGTTTTTT.